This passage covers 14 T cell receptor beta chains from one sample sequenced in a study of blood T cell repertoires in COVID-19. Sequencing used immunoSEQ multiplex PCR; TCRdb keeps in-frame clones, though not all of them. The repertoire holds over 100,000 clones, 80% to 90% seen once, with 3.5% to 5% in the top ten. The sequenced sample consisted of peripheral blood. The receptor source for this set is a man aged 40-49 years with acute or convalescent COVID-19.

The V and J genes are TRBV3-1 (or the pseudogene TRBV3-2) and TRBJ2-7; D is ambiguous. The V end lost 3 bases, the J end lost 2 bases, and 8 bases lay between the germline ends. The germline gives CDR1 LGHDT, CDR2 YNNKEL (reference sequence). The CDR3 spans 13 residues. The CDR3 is CASSHPVTYEQYF. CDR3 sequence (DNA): TGTGCCAGCAGCCATCCCGTTACCTACGAGCAGTACTTC.

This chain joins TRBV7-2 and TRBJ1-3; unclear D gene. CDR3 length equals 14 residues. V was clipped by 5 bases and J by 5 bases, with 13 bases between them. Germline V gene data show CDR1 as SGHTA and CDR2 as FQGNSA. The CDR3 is CASSPGGSRNTIYF. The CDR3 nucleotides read TGTGCCAGCAGCCCTGGAGGGTCCCGAAACACCATATATTTT.

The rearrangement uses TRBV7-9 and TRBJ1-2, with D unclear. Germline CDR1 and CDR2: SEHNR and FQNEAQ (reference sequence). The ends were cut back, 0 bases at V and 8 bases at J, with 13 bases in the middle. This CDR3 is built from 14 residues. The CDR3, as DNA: TGTGCCAGCAGCTTAGCGGGCCGGGATAGGGGCTACACCTTC. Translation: CASSLAGRDRGYTF.

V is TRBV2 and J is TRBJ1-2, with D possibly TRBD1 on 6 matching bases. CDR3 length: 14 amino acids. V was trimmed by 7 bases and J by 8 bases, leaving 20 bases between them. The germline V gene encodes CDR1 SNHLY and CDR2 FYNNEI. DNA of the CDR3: TGTGCCAGCAAACCGACAGGCCCCACAGGGGGCTACACCTTC. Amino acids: CASKPTGPTGGYTF. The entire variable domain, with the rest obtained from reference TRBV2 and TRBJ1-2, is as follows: EPEVTQTPSHQVTQMGQEVILRCVPISNHLYFYWYRQILGQKVEFLVSFYNNEISEKSEIFDDQFSVERPDGSNFTLKIRSTKLEDSAMYFCASKPTGPTGGYTFGSGTRLTVV.

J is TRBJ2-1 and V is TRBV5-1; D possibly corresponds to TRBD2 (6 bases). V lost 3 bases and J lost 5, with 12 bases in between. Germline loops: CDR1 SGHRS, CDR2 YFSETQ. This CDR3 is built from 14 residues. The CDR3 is CASSWRDGDNEQFF. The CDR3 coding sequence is TGCGCCAGCAGCTGGCGGGACGGAGACAATGAGCAGTTCTTC. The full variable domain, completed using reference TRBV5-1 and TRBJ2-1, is KAGVTQTPRYLIKTRGQQVTLSCSPISGHRSVSWYQQTPGQGLQFLFEYFSETQRNKGNFPGRFSGRQFSNSRSEMNVSTLELGDSALYLCASSWRDGDNEQFFGPGTRLTVL.

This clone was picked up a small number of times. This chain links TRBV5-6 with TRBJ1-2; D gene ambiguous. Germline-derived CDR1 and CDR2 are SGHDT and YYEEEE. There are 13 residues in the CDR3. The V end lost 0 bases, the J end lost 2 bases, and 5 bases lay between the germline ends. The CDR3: CASSLGRNYGYTF. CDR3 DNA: TGTGCCAGCAGCTTGGGGCGGAACTATGGCTACACCTTC. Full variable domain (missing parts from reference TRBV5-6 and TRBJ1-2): DAGVTQSPTHLIKTRGQQVTLRCSPKSGHDTVSWYQQALGQGPQFIFQYYEEEERQRGNFPDRFSGHQFPNYSSELNVNALLLGDSALYLCASSLGRNYGYTFGSGTRLTVV.

For the CDR3, the DNA is TGTGCCAGTAGTATATCGGCAGGGGGCTGGACTGAAGCTTTCTTT. Amino acid sequence: CASSISAGGWTEAFF. The V call is TRBV19, the J call TRBJ1-1; 8 nucleotides match TRBD1. Germline V gene data show CDR1 as LNHDA and CDR2 as SQIVND (reference sequence). CDR3 length: 15 amino acids. Losses at the gene ends were 2 bases for V and 5 bases for J; bases not matched to a gene: 7.

The CDR3 region has the DNA TGTGCCAGTAGTACGACAAGTACCTATGGCTACACCTTC. Protein: CASSTTSTYGYTF. The chain joins TRBV19 to TRBJ1-2; D is undetermined. The V gene lost 4 bases and the J gene lost 4 bases, with 10 bases spanning the gap. Per germline, CDR1 LNHDA and CDR2 SQIVND (reference sequence). The CDR3 consists of 13 residues.

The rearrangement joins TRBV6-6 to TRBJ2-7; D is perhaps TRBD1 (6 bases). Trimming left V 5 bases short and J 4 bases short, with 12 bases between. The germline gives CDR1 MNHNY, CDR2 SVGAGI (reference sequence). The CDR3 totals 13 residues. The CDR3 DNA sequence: TGTGCCAGCAGTATTCCGGGACAATACGAGCAGTACTTC. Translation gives CASSIPGQYEQYF.

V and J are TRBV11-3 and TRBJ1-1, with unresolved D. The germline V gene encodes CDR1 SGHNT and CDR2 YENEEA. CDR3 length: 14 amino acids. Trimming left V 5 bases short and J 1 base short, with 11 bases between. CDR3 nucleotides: TGTGCCAGCAGCAAAACCGGGAAGAACACTGAAGCTTTCTTT. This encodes CASSKTGKNTEAFF. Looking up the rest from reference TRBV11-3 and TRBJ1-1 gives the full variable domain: EAGVVQSPRYKIIEKKQPVAFWCNPISGHNTLYWYLQNLGQGPELLIRYENEEAVDDSQLPKDRFSAERLKGVDSTLKIQPAELGDSAVYLCASSKTGKNTEAFFGQGTRLTVV.

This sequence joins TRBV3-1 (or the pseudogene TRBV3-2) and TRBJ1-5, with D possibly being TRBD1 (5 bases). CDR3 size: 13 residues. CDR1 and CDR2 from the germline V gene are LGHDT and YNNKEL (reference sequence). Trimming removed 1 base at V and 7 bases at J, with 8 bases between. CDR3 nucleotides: TGTGCCAGCAGCCAAGGGGGCTACCAGCCCCAGCATTTT. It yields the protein CASSQGGYQPQHF.

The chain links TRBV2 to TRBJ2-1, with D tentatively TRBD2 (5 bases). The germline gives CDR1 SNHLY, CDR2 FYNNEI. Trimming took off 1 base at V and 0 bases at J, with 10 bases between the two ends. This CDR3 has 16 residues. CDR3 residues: CASSEGPGSSYNEQFF. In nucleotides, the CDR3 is TGTGCCAGCAGTGAAGGGCCGGGAAGCTCCTACAATGAGCAGTTCTTC.

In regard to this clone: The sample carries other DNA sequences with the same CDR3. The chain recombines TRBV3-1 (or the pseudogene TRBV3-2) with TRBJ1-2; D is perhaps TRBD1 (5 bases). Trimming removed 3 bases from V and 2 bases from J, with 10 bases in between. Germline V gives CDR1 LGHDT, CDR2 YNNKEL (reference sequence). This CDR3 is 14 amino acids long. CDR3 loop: CASSHGGANYGYTF. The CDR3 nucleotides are TGTGCCAGCAGCCACGGAGGGGCGAACTATGGCTACACCTTC.

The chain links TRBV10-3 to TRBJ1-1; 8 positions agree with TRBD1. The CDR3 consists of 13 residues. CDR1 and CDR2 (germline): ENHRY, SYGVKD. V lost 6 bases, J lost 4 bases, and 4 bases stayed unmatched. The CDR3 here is CAIRDRVGTEAFF. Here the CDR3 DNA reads TGTGCCATCAGGGACAGGGTGGGCACTGAAGCTTTCTTT.